This is a list of T cell receptor beta chains from one sample in a study of CD8 T cells in ankylosing spondylitis. One entry per CDR3 protein results from TCRdb running MiXCR on the 5' RACE reads. The sample lists some 800,000 distinct CDR3 sequences; roughly 12% were seen once. Sequenced sample: blood, either unsorted or a sorted T cell fraction (not recorded which). These receptors all stem from a male donor with ankylosing spondylitis. Each CDR3 is given with its conserved first and last residue. A D gene is named only where the DNA matches it firmly. Expanded clones are given a class, and other clones once, few, many or no size at all.

clone_size j_call v_call cdr3_length d_call cdr3_nt cdr3_aa
. TRBJ2-6 TRBV27 16 . TGTGCCAGCAGCATCACAAGGAGCTCTGGGGCCAACGTCCTGACTTTC CASSITRSSGANVLTF
. TRBJ2-1 TRBV20-1 14 TRBD1 TGCAGTGCTAGAACCGACAGGGGCGAATATGAGCAGTTCTTC CSARTDRGEYEQFF
few TRBJ2-1 TRBV29-1 13 . TGCAGCGTTGAGGCCGGGAGAGTAGATGAGCAGTTCTTC CSVEAGRVDEQFF
many TRBJ2-3 TRBV20-1 15 . TGCAGTGCTGGGCCCTATTTCCTTAGCACAGATACGCAGTATTTT CSAGPYFLSTDTQYF
few TRBJ1-2 TRBV10-3 14 . TGTGCCATCAGTGAGTCGAGGCACCTCTATGGCTACACCTTC CAISESRHLYGYTF
few TRBJ1-2 TRBV18 14 TRBD1 TGTGCCAGCTCGCTAACTCGGGACAGCTATGGCTACACCTTC CASSLTRDSYGYTF
many TRBJ2-7 TRBV5-1 11 . TGCGCCAGCAGCCAAGGGGACGAGCAGTACTTC CASSQGDEQYF
. TRBJ1-1 TRBV20-1 12 . TGCAGTGCTAGAGGAGCCCGCTTGGGGATTTTCTTT CSARGARLGIFF
few TRBJ1-2 TRBV12-3/TRBV12-4 14 . TGTGCCAGCAGTTTAAACAGGCGGTACTATGGCTACACCTTC CASSLNRRYYGYTF
many TRBJ1-1 TRBV7-2 15 . TGTGCCAGCAGCTTATATAGGGGATCGAACACTGAAGCTTTCTTT CASSLYRGSNTEAFF
few TRBJ2-7 TRBV10-3 15 TRBD2 TGTGCCATCAGTGAGGGGGGACTAGCGGGGTACGAGCAGTACTTC CAISEGGLAGYEQYF
. TRBJ1-6 TRBV12-3/TRBV12-4 17 . TGTGCCAGCAGTTTGTTGGGAGAAGGCTCCTATAATTCACCCCTCCACTTT CASSLLGEGSYNSPLHF
. TRBJ2-5 TRBV4-3 15 . TGCGCCAGCAGCCAAGTTATGTGGGGTGGGGAGACCCAGTACTTC CASSQVMWGGETQYF
. TRBJ2-7 TRBV28 13 . TGTGCCAGCGGGGGCGGAGCCCTCTACGAGCAGTACTTC CASGGGALYEQYF
. TRBJ2-5 TRBV10-3 14 . TGTGCCATCAGTGCGCTCAATTTTCAAGAGACCGAGTACTTC CAISALNFQETEYF
many TRBJ2-1 TRBV29-1 13 TRBD1 TGCAGCGTTAAGGACAGGGAGTACAATGAGCAGTTCTTC CSVKDREYNEQFF
few TRBJ2-3 TRBV20-1 14 . TGCAGTGCTAGTGCTAGCGCACGCACAGATACGCAGTATTTT CSASASARTDTQYF
many TRBJ2-3 TRBV10-3 13 . TGTGCCATCATGGGAGCTAGCACAGATACGCAGTATTTT CAIMGASTDTQYF
few TRBJ2-1 TRBV7-2 16 TRBD2 TGTGCCAGCAGCCTTAGCGGGGGGGGCTCCTACAATGAGCAGTTCTTC CASSLSGGGSYNEQFF
few TRBJ2-7 TRBV18 14 . TGTGCCAGCTCACCGTTTGGGGGCCCCTCCGAGCAGTACTTC CASSPFGGPSEQYF
. TRBJ2-5 TRBV5-5 13 . TGTGCCAGCAGCTTGGAAGGCAGTAGGACCCAGTACTTC CASSLEGSRTQYF
. TRBJ2-7 TRBV5-1 15 . TGCGCCAGCAGCCTGGGGGAGATATATGCCTACGAGCAGTACTTC CASSLGEIYAYEQYF
many TRBJ1-5 TRBV20-1 11 . TGCAGTGCTCCCCGTGGGAGAGCCCAGCATTTT CSAPRGRAQHF
many TRBJ1-1 TRBV12-3/TRBV12-4 11 . TGTGCCAGCAGTTATGTCACTGAAGCTTTCTTT CASSYVTEAFF
few TRBJ2-2 TRBV12-3/TRBV12-4 14 . TGTGCCAGCAGTGGACTCCAGGGGATCGGGGAGCTGTTTTTT CASSGLQGIGELFF
. TRBJ2-5 TRBV19 12 . TGTGCCACCTACGGGGCTGGGGAGACCCAGTACTTC CATYGAGETQYF
. TRBJ1-2 TRBV19 14 TRBD1 TGTGCCAGTAGTATCCCCGACAGGGATAATGGCTACACCTTC CASSIPDRDNGYTF
. TRBJ1-5 TRBV30 13 . TGTGCCTGGAGTGTTCATAGAAATCAGCCCCAGCATTTT CAWSVHRNQPQHF